This entry describes one T cell receptor beta chain. TCR beta CDR3 region amplification was performed from RNA transcripts. The HTBI primer set served for first-round RT-PCR of the TCR CDR3. Each CDR3 protein is one row after TCRdb ran MiXCR on the multiplex PCR reads. The sample contains some 620,000 distinct CDR3 sequences, about a sixth of which appear only once. Uncontrolled infection, other autoimmune disease, pregnancy or lactation led to exclusion. The CDR3 is made up of 14 amino acids. Germline CDR1 and CDR2: MNHGY and SVAAGI. Deletions cut 3 bases from V and 3 bases from J, with 12 bases between. The sample is drawn from a study of T cells in Graves' hyperthyroidism and ophthalmopathy.

Sequencing was done on a sample of blood. The rearrangement joins TRBV6-9 to TRBJ2-7, with D perhaps assigned TRBD1 or TRBD2 (5 bases each). The sequence came from a woman in her twenties or thirties with Graves' hyperthyroidism. CDR3 region: CASSYGAGHYEQYF. CDR3 in DNA: TGTGCCAGCAGTTACGGGGCAGGACACTACGAGCAGTACTTC.